These T cell receptor beta chains were read from a single sample in a study of T cell clusters in autoimmune cytopenias. TCRdb reprocessed the multiplex PCR reads; each CDR3 protein has one entry and no DNA is given. This repertoire includes 2,000 to 2,500 distinct CDR3 sequences. What was sequenced was peripheral blood. These receptors were collected from a human donor with an autoimmune cytopenia or autoimmune hepatitis (not recorded which). Each CDR3 is given with its conserved first and last residue. Clone size, where shown, is once, few, many, or a class for clones that have expanded.

TRBJ2-7 TRBV5-1 medium-sized CASSIGQGRVSYEQYF
TRBJ2-1 TRBV6-1 medium-sized CASRITGARLNEQFF
TRBJ1-5 TRBV6-1 NA CASSEATTGGYQPQHF
TRBJ2-2 TRBV6-1 medium-sized CASSEGLPGTGELFF
TRBJ2-5 TRBV5-5 NA CASSVGLQETQYF
TRBJ1-2 TRBV5-1 NA CASSLGPGQGLNYGYTF
TRBJ1-5 TRBV6-1 NA CASSNRGEQPQHF
TRBJ2-7 TRBV6-1 medium-sized CASSELRGLGQYF
TRBJ2-2 TRBV5-4 NA CASSFPQGDTGELFF
TRBJ2-7 TRBV19 NA CASSIGLASSYEQYF
TRBJ2-6 TRBV20-1 NA CSASRLASYSSGANVLTF
TRBJ1-2 TRBV6-5 medium-sized CASKGEGHYGYTF
TRBJ1-1 TRBV20-1 NA CSARTQGLREAFF
TRBJ2-1 TRBV6-2/TRBV6-3 NA CASGRGTSGGNEQFF
TRBJ2-1 TRBV7-9 medium-sized CASRGLAGNEQFF
TRBJ2-7 TRBV12-3/TRBV12-4 medium-sized CASSLRDWSEQYF
TRBJ2-2 TRBV21-1 NA CASSRASRTGELFF
TRBJ2-3 TRBV7-2 NA CASSLAGLASDTQYF
TRBJ2-4 TRBV6-2/TRBV6-3 NA CASSYSTDRGPSNEQYF
TRBJ1-1 TRBV5-1 NA CASSGRTGARDTEAFF
TRBJ2-5 TRBV5-4 NA CASSFLQTRTSGRPQETQYF
TRBJ1-3 TRBV6-4 NA CAISESFLGAANRGNTIYF
TRBJ2-1 TRBV4-1 NA CASSQDVTSGRNEQFF
TRBJ2-7 TRBV2 NA CASSPTGSVYEQYF